This record covers a single T cell receptor (beta chain). The data originate from a study of blood T cell repertoires in COVID-19. Turning to the study itself: Sites in the United States, Italy and Spain provided acute and convalescent COVID-19 samples. Sources were T cells, B-cell-depleted T cells, or PBMCs; the material itself was cDNA or gDNA.

The CDR3 totals 14 residues. The V end was cut by 2 bases, the J end by 4 bases, with 9 bases between. CDR1 is LNHDA, CDR2 SQIVND, per germline (reference sequence). Source study methods: By means of reference gene primer amplification, nucleated cell counts were estimated. Clones were sequenced by immunoSEQ multiplex PCR, and TCRdb holds only the in-frame ones, with some missing. V and J calls and clone size follow that table, whereas D and trimming were derived from the DNA. The table lists 200,000 to 250,000 clones, over 75% of them singletons, with about 5% in the top ten. Input material: peripheral blood. V usage is TRBV19 and J usage is TRBJ1-5; D not resolved. The source is a woman aged 40-49 years with acute or convalescent COVID-19. DNA for the CDR3: TGTGCCAGTAGTATACAGCGGGGTAATCAGCCCCAGCATTTT. It yields the protein CASSIQRGNQPQHF.